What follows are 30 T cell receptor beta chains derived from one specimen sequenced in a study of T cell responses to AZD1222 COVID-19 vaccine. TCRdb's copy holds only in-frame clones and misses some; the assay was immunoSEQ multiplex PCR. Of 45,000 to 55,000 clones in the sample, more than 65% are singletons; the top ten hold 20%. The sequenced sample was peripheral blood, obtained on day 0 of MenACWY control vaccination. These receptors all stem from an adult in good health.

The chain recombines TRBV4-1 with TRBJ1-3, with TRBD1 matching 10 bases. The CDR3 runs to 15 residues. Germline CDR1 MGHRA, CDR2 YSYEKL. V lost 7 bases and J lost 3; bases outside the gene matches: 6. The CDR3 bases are TGCGCCAGCAAACTCCGGGACAGGGGTGGAAACACCATATATTTT. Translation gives CASKLRDRGGNTIYF.

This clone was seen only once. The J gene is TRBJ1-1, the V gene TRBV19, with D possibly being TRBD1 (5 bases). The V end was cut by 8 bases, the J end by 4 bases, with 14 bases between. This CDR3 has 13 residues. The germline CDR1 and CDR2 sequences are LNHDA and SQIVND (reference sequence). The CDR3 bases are TGTGCCAGTTTAGGGGATCCGGGCACTGAAGCTTTCTTT. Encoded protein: CASLGDPGTEAFF.

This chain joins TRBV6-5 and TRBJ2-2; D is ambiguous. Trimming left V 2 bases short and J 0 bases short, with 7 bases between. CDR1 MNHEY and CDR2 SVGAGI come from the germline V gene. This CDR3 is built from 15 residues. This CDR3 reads CASSYEETNTGELFF. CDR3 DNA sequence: TGTGCCAGCAGTTACGAGGAGACGAACACCGGGGAGCTGTTTTTT.

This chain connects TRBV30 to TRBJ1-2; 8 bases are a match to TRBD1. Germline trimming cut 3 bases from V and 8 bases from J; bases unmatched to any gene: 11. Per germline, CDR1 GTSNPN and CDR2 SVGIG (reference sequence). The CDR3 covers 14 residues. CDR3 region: CAWRIAQGAVGYTF. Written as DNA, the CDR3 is TGTGCCTGGAGAATCGCGCAGGGGGCTGTGGGCTACACCTTC.

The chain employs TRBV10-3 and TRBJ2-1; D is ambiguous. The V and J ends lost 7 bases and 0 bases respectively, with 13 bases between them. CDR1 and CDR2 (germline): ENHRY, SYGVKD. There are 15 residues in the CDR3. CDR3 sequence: CAIMQDPSSYNEQFF. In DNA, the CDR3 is TGTGCCATCATGCAGGACCCTAGCTCCTACAATGAGCAGTTCTTC.

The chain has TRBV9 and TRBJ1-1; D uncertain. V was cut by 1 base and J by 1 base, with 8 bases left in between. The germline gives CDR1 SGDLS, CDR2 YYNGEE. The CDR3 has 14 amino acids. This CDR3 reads CASSVTPENTEAFF. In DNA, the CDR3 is TGTGCCAGCAGCGTAACCCCAGAGAACACTGAAGCTTTCTTT.

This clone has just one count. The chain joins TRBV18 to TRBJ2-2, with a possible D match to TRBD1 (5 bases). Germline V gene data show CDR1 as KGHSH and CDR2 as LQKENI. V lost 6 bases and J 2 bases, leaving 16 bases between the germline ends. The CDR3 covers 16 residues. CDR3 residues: CASSPAGQGNTGELFF. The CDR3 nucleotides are TGTGCCAGCTCCCCGGCCGGGCAGGGCAACACCGGGGAGCTGTTTTTT.

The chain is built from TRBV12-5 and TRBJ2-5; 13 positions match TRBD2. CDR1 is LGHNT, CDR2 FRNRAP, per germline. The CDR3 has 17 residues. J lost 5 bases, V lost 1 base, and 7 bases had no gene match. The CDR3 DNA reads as TGTGCTAGTGGTTTGGGACGGACTAGCGGGGGACTGGAGACCCAGTACTTC. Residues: CASGLGRTSGGLETQYF.

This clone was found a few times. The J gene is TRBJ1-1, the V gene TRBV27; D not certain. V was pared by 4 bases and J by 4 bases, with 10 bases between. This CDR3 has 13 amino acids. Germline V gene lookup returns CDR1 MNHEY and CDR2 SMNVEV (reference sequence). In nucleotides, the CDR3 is TGTGCCAGCAGTTCGAGGCCATCCACTGAAGCTTTCTTT. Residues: CASSSRPSTEAFF.

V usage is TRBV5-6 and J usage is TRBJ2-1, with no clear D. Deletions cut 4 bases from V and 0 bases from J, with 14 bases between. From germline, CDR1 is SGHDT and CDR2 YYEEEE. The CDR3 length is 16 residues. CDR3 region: CASSPWVLYSYNEQFF. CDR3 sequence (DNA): TGTGCCAGCAGCCCCTGGGTTTTGTACTCCTACAATGAGCAGTTCTTC. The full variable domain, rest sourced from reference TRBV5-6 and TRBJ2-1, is DAGVTQSPTHLIKTRGQQVTLRCSPKSGHDTVSWYQQALGQGPQFIFQYYEEEERQRGNFPDRFSGHQFPNYSSELNVNALLLGDSALYLCASSPWVLYSYNEQFFGPGTRLTVL.

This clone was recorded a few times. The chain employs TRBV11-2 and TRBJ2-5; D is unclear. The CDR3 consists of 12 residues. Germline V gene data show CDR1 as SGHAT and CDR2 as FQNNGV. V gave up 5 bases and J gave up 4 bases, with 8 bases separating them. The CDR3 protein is CASSPSRETQYF. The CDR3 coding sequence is TGTGCCAGCAGCCCCAGCAGAGAGACCCAGTACTTC.

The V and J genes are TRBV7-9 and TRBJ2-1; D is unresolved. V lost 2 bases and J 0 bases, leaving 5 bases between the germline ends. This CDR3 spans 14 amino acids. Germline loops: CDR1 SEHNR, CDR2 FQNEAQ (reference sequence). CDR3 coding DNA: TGTGCCAGCAGCTTATCCGGCTCCTACAATGAGCAGTTCTTC. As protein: CASSLSGSYNEQFF.

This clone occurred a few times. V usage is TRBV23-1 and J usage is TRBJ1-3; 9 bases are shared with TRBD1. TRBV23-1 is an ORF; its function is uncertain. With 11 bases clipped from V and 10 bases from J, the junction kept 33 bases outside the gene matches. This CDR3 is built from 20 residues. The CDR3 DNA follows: TGCGCCCGATTCTCGATAAACCGGGACAGGGTCTTTGTCCCACAACGAACCATATATTTT. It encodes CARFSINRDRVFVPQRTIYF.

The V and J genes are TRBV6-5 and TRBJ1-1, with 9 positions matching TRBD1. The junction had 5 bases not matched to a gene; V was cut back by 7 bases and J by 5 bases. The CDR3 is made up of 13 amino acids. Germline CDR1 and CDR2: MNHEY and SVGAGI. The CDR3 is CASTGQGRTEAFF. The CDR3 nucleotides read TGTGCCAGCACCGGACAGGGGAGAACTGAAGCTTTCTTT.

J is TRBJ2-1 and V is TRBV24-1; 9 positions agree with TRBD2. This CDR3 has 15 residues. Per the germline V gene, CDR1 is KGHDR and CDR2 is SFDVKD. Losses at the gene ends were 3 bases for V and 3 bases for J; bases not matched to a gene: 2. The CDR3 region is CATSDPSGDYNEQFF. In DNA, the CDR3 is TGTGCCACCAGTGATCCTAGCGGGGACTACAATGAGCAGTTCTTC.

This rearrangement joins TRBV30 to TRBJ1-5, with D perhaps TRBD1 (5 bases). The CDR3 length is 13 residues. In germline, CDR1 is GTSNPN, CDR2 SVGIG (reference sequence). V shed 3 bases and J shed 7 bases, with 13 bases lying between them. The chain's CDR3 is CAWRSGAKQPQHF. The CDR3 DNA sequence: TGTGCCTGGAGGAGTGGGGCAAAACAGCCCCAGCATTTT.

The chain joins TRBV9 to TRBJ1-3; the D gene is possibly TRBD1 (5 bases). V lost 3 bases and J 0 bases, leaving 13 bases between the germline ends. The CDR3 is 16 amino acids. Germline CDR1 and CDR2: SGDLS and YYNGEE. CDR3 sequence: CASSAQVGGSGNTIYF. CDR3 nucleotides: TGTGCCAGCAGCGCCCAGGTCGGGGGCTCTGGAAACACCATATATTTT.

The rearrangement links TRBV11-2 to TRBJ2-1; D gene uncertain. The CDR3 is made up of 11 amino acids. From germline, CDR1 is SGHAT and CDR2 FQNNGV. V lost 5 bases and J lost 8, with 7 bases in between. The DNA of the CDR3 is TGTGCCAGCAGCGATCTCCATGAGCAGTTCTTC. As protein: CASSDLHEQFF.

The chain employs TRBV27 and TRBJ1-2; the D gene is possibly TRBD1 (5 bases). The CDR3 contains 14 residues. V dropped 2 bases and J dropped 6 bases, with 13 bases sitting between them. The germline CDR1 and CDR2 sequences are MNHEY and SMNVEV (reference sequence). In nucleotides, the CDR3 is TGTGCCAGCAGTTTAAAGGGACGGGGACATGGCTACACCTTC. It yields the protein CASSLKGRGHGYTF.

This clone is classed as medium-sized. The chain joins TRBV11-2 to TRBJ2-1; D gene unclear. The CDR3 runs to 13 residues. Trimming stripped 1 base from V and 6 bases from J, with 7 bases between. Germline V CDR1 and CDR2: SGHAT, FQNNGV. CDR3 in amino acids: CASSLGYGNEQFF. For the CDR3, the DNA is TGTGCCAGCAGCTTAGGGTATGGCAATGAGCAGTTCTTC.

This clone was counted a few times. CDR3 loop: CASSAAASGRRRTGELFF. CDR3 bases: TGTGCCAGCAGCGCAGCTGCTAGCGGGAGGAGGCGGACCGGGGAGCTGTTTTTT. The chain carries TRBV11-2 and TRBJ2-2; 11 bases are shared with TRBD2. Germline V gene sequence: CDR1 SGHAT, CDR2 FQNNGV. The CDR3 spans 18 residues. V was pared by 5 bases and J by 5 bases, with 13 bases of the junction left unmatched.

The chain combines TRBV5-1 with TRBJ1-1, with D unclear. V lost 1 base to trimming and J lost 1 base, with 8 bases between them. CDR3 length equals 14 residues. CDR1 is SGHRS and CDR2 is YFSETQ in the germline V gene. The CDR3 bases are TGCGCCAGCAGCTTGATAATGGGGAACACTGAAGCTTTCTTT. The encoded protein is CASSLIMGNTEAFF.

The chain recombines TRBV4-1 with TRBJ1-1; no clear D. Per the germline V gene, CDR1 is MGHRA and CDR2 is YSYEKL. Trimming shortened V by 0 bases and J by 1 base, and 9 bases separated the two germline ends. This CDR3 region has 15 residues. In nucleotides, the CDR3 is TGCGCCAGCAGCCAAGACAGGACCCCGAACACTGAAGCTTTCTTT. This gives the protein CASSQDRTPNTEAFF.

CDR3 sequence: CASRAGSEAQYF. CDR3 in DNA: TGTGCCAGCAGAGCGGGATCTGAGGCGCAGTACTTC. The chain employs TRBV7-2 and TRBJ2-7; TRBD2 agrees at 7 bases. CDR3 size: 12 residues. CDR1 and CDR2 from the germline V gene are SGHTA and FQGNSA. Unmatched junction bases numbered 8, after V lost 6 bases and J lost 9 bases.

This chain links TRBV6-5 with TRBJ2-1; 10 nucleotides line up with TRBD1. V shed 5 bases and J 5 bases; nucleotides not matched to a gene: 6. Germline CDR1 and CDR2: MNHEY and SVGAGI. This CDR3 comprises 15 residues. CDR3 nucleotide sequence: TGTGCCAGCAGTACAGACAGGGGGCCTCACAATGAGCAGTTCTTC. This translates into CASSTDRGPHNEQFF.

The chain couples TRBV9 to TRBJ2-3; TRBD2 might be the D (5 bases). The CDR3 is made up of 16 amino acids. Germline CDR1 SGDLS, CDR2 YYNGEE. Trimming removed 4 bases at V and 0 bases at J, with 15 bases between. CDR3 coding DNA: TGTGCCAGCAGCCCAGATGGAGGTCAGAGCACAGATACGCAGTATTTT. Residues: CASSPDGGQSTDTQYF.

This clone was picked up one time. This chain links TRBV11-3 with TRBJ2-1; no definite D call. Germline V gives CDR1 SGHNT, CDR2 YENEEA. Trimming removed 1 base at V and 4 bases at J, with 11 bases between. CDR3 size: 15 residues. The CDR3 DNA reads TGTGCCAGCAGCTTAGGCCAGTACCTTTACAATGAGCAGTTCTTC. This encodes CASSLGQYLYNEQFF.

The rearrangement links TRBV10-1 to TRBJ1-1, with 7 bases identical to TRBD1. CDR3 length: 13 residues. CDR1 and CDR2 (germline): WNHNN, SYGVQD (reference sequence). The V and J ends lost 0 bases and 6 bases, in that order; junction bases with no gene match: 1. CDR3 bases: TGCGCCAGCAGTGAGTCCGGGACAGCTGAAGCTTTCTTT. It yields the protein CASSESGTAEAFF.

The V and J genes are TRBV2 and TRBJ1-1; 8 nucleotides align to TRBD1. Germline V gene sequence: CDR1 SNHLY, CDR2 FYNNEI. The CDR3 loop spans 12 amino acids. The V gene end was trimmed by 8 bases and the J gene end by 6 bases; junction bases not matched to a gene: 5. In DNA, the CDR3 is TGTGCCAGCGCCGGACAGGGCGCTGAAGCTTTCTTT. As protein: CASAGQGAEAFF.

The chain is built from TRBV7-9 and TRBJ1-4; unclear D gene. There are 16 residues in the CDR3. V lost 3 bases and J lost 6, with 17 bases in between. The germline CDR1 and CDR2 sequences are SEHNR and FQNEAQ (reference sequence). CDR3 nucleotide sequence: TGTGCCAGCAGCTTGGCAAGGACGCCTGATTATGAAAAACTGTTTTTT. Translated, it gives CASSLARTPDYEKLFF.